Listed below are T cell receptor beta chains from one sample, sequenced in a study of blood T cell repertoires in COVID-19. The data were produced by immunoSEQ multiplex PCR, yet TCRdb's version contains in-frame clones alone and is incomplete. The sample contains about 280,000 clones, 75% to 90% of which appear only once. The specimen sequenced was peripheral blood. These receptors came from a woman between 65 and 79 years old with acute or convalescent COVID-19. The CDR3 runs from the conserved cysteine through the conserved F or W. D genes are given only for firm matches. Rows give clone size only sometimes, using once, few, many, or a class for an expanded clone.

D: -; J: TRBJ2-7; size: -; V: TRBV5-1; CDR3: CASSRTGSPYEQYF; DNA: TGCGCCAGCAGCCGCACAGGCTCCCCCTACGAGCAGTACTTC
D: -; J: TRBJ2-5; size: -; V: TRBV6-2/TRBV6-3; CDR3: CASSYKVFGTQYF; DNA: TGTGCCAGCAGTTACAAAGTGTTCGGGACCCAGTACTTC
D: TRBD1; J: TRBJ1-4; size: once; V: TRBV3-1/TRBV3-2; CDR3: CASSRRTGTNEKLFF; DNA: TGTGCCAGCAGCCGTCGGACAGGGACTAATGAAAAACTGTTTTTT
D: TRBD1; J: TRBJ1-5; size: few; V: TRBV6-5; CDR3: CASRGLQGAAQPQHF; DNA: TGTGCCAGCAGAGGGTTACAGGGGGCCGCTCAGCCCCAGCATTTT
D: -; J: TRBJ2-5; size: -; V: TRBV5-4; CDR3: CASSFSQRQETQYF; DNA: TGTGCCAGCAGCTTCTCCCAGCGCCAAGAGACCCAGTACTTC
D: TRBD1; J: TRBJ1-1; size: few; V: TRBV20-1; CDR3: CSASLQGARAAFF; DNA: TGCAGTGCGAGTCTCCAGGGGGCGCGGGCTGCTTTCTTT
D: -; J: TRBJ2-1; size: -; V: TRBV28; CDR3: CASGPSVGEQFF; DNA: TGTGCCAGCGGCCCTAGCGTTGGTGAGCAGTTCTTC
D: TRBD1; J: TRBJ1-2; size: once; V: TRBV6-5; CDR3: CASSTQGRYGYTF; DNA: TGTGCCAGCAGCACACAGGGGAGATATGGCTACACCTTC
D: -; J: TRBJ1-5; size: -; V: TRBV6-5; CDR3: CASSSEGAINQPQHF; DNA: TGTGCCAGCAGTTCAGAGGGTGCAATCAATCAGCCCCAGCATTTT
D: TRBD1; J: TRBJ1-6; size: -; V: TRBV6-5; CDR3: CASRKDRRNSPLHF; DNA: TGTGCCAGCAGAAAGGACAGGAGGAATTCACCCCTCCACTTT
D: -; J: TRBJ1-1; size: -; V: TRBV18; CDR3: CASSQEIYTEAFF; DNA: TGTGCCAGCTCCCAGGAAATTTACACTGAAGCTTTCTTT
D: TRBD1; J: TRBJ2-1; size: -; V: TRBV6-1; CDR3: CASRVDRGTSNEQFF; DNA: TGTGCCAGCAGGGTTGACAGGGGTACTTCAAATGAGCAGTTCTTC
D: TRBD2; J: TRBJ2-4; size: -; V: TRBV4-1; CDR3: CASSQAKDGAGTNKNIQYF; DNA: TGCGCCAGCAGCCAAGCGAAAGATGGAGCGGGGACTAACAAAAACATTCAGTACTTC
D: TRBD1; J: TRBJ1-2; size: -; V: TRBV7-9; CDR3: CASSPQGGNYGYTF; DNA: TGTGCCAGCAGCCCACAGGGGGGCAACTATGGCTACACCTTC
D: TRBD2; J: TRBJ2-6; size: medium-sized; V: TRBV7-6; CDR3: CASSSGRLGGANVLTF; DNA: TGTGCCAGCAGCTCCGGGAGGTTGGGTGGGGCCAACGTCCTGACTTTC
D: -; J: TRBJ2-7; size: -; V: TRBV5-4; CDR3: CASSLRGTYEQYF; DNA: TGTGCCAGCAGCTTGAGGGGGACCTACGAGCAGTACTTC
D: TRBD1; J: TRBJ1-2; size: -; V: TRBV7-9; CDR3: CASSSSGTGARGYTF; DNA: TGTGCCAGCAGCTCCTCAGGGACAGGGGCGAGGGGCTACACCTTC
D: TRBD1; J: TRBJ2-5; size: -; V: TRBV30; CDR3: CAWSAQGRWETQYF; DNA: TGTGCCTGGAGTGCACAGGGGCGGTGGGAGACCCAGTACTTC
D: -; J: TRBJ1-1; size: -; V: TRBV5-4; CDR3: CASSLSPGTEAFF; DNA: TGTGCCAGCAGCTTGTCCCCAGGGACTGAAGCTTTCTTT
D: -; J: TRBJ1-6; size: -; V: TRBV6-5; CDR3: CASSYSSVSPNSPLHF; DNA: TGTGCCAGCAGTTACTCGTCGGTATCTCCTAATTCACCCCTCCACTTT
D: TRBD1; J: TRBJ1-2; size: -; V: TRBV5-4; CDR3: CASSLEGAGDSYGYTF; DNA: TGTGCCAGCAGCTTGGAGGGGGCAGGGGACTCCTATGGCTACACCTTC
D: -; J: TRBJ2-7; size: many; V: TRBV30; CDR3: CAWSGAGLKDEQYF; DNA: TGTGCCTGGAGTGGGGCAGGGCTAAAGGACGAGCAGTACTTC
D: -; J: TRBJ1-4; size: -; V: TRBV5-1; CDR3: CASSRGSSTNEKLFF; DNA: TGCGCCAGCAGCAGGGGGTCCTCAACTAATGAAAAACTGTTTTTT
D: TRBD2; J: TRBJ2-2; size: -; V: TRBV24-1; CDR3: CATSGGTSGLNTGELFF; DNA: TGTGCCACCAGTGGAGGGACTAGCGGGCTAAACACCGGGGAGCTGTTTTTT
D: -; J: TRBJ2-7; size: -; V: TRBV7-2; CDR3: CASSLLFRSPEQYF; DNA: TGTGCCAGCAGCCTTTTGTTCAGGTCTCCCGAGCAGTACTTC
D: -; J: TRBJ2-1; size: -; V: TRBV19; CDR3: CASSIGWTDSDSYNEQFF; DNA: TGTGCCAGTAGTATAGGCTGGACAGATTCTGACTCCTACAATGAGCAGTTCTTC
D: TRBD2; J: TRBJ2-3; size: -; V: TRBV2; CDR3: CASSGAGGITDTQYF; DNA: TGTGCCAGCAGTGGAGCGGGGGGGATCACAGATACGCAGTATTTT
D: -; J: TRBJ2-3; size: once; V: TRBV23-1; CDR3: CASSPADTQYF; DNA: TGCGCCAGCAGTCCTGCGGATACGCAGTATTTT
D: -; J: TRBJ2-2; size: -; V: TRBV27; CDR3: CASSLYTGELFF; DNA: TGTGCCAGCAGTCTCTACACCGGGGAGCTGTTTTTT
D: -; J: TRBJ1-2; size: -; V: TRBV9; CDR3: CASSPRSTEYYGYTF; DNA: TGTGCCAGCAGCCCCCGATCGACGGAGTACTATGGCTACACCTTC
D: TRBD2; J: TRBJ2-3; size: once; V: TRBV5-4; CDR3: CASSFSGGGSTDTQYF; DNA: TGTGCCAGCAGCTTTAGCGGGGGGGGCTCCACAGATACGCAGTATTTT
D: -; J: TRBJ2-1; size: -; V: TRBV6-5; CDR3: CASSYRQFNEQFF; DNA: TGTGCCAGCAGTTACCGACAGTTCAATGAGCAGTTCTTC
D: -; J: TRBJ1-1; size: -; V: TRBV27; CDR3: CASSKPGAGAFF; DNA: TGTGCCAGCAGTAAGCCAGGGGCGGGTGCTTTCTTT
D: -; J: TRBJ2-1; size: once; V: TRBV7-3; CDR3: CASSLGTYNEQFF; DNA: TGTGCCAGCAGCTTGGGGACTTACAATGAGCAGTTCTTC
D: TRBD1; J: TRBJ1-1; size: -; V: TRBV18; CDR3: CASSSQGTGGTEAFF; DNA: TGTGCCAGCTCATCCCAGGGAACAGGGGGAACTGAAGCTTTCTTT
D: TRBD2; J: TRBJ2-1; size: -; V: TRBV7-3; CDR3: CASSPRTSGLPSYNEQFF; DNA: TGTGCCAGCAGCCCCCGGACTAGCGGGCTGCCTTCCTACAATGAGCAGTTCTTC
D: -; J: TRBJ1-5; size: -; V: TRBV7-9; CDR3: CASSQNNQPQHF; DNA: TGTGCCAGCAGCCAAAATAATCAGCCCCAGCATTTT
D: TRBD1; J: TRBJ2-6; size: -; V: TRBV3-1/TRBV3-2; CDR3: CASSLTGANSGANVLTF; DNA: TGTGCCAGCAGTCTTACAGGGGCCAACTCTGGGGCCAACGTCCTGACTTTC
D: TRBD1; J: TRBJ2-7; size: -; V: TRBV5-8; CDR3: CASSKGQGTRYEQYF; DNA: TGTGCCAGCAGCAAGGGACAGGGGACGCGCTACGAGCAGTACTTC
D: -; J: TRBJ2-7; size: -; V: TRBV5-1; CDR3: CASSQTRNYEQYF; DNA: TGCGCCAGCAGCCAAACGAGGAACTACGAGCAGTACTTC
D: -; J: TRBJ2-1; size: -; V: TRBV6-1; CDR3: CASSEGGLRWWEGFF; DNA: TGTGCCAGCAGTGAAGGGGGACTGCGGTGGTGGGAAGGGTTCTTC
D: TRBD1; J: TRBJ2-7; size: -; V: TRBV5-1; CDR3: CASSLGTGGAREQYF; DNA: TGCGCCAGCAGCTTGGGGACAGGTGGGGCAAGGGAGCAGTACTTC
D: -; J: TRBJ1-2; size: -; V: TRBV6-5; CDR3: CASRKPGSPVYGYTF; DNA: TGTGCCAGCAGGAAACCGGGAAGCCCCGTTTATGGCTACACCTTC
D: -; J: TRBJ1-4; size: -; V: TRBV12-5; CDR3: CASGRDEKLFF; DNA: TGTGCTAGTGGCCGTGATGAAAAACTGTTTTTT
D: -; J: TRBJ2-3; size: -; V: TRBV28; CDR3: CASSLDRDTVGRPQYF; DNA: TGTGCCAGCAGTTTGGACCGGGACACAGTAGGAAGACCGCAGTATTTT
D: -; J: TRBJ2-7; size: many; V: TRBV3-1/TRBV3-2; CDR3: CASSQGARGEQYF; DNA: TGTGCCAGCAGCCAAGGGGCCCGGGGGGAGCAGTACTTC
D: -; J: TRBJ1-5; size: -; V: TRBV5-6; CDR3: CASSLVGRSEPQHF; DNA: TGTGCCAGCAGCTTGGTTGGCAGGTCGGAGCCCCAGCATTTT
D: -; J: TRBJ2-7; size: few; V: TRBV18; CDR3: CASSPGLTYEQYF; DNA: TGTGCCAGCTCACCGGGGCTCACCTACGAGCAGTACTTC
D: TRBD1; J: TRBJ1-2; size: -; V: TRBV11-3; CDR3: CASSSDRGYGYTF; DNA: TGTGCCAGCAGCTCCGACAGGGGCTATGGCTACACCTTC
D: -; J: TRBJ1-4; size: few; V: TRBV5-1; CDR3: CASSYGSTNEKLFF; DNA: TGCGCCAGCAGCTACGGTTCAACTAATGAAAAACTGTTTTTT
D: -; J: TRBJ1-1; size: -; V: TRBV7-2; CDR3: CASSLGRANTEAFF; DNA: TGTGCCAGCAGCTTAGGGCGGGCGAACACTGAAGCTTTCTTT
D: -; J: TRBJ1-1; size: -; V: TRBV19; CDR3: CASSTPGGLNTEAFF; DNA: TGTGCCAGTAGTACCCCCGGAGGGCTGAACACTGAAGCTTTCTTT
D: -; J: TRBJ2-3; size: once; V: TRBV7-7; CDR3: CASSLAGGLGTDTQYF; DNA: TGTGCTAGCAGCTTAGCCGGAGGGCTAGGCACAGATACGCAGTATTTT